These 32 T cell receptor beta chains originate from one sample sequenced in a study of cytomegalovirus exposure and HLA in healthy donors. PCR amplification relied on 60 Vbeta primers (plus 13 Jbeta primers). The protocol was immunoSEQ multiplex PCR, while the TCRdb copy is restricted to in-frame clones and leaves out a portion. The sample yields under 140,000 clones, over 60% seen once. The source material was PBMCs. The receptors come from a woman aged 60-75 years in good health and CMV-seropositive.

The chain links TRBV5-4 to TRBJ2-5; D is perhaps TRBD2 (6 bases). Trimming took 4 bases from V and 2 from J, leaving 18 bases between them. Germline loops: CDR1 SGHNT, CDR2 YYREEE (reference sequence). The CDR3 is 16 residues long. CDR3 coding DNA: TGTGCCAGCAGCCTCAGATCAGGAGGGTGGCAAGAGACCCAGTACTTC. Residues: CASSLRSGGWQETQYF.

The chain joins TRBV28 to TRBJ1-5; tentative D call: TRBD1 (6 bases). CDR3 length equals 17 residues. Trimming cost V 6 bases and J 2 bases, with 20 bases left between them. CDR1 MDHEN and CDR2 SYDVKM come from the germline V gene. CDR3 sequence reads: CASSMGGGYRGNQPQHF. CDR3 DNA: TGTGCCAGCAGCATGGGGGGGGGCTACCGAGGCAATCAGCCCCAGCATTTT.

This sequence joins TRBV5-4 and TRBJ2-3, with TRBD2 matching 10 bases. Germline V gene lookup returns CDR1 SGHNT and CDR2 YYREEE (reference sequence). Trimming removed 1 base from V and 4 bases from J; junction bases left unmatched: 6. The CDR3 contains 16 residues. The CDR3 sequence is CASSLRASGRSDTQYF. Here the CDR3 DNA reads TGTGCCAGCAGCTTGCGGGCTAGCGGGAGATCAGATACGCAGTATTTT.

The chain couples TRBV21-1 to TRBJ2-7; the table's D gene call, TRBD2, was not cross checked with the DNA. TRBV21-1 is recorded as a pseudogene. This CDR3 is 17 amino acids long. In DNA form, the CDR3 reads TGTGCCAGCAGCAAAGATGCTGTAGCGGGAGACTCCTACGAGCAGTACTTC. Protein product: CASSKDAVAGDSYEQYF.

This chain joins TRBV13 and TRBJ1-1; no clear D gene. Germline V gives CDR1 PRHDT, CDR2 FYEKMQ (reference sequence). CDR3 length: 16 amino acids. Trimming took 5 bases from V and 5 from J, leaving 21 bases between them. CDR3 DNA sequence: TGTGCCAGCAGCCACTCGGGAGGTAGTGGTGGGACTGAAGCTTTCTTT. It yields the protein CASSHSGGSGGTEAFF.

The chain uses TRBV23-1 and TRBJ2-5; 10 bases agree with TRBD1. The tail of the sequence fits TRBJ2-7 better, so the J call may be wrong. TRBV23-1 is marked as an open reading frame, function uncertain. CDR3 length equals 16 residues. Here the CDR3 reads CASSQSTGGIAYEQYF. The CDR3 DNA reads as TGCGCCAGCAGTCAATCGACAGGGGGCATTGCCTACGAGCAGTACTTC.

The chain joins TRBV6-5 to TRBJ2-4; 7 bases map to TRBD2. V trimming: 6 bases; J trimming: 0 bases; junction bases outside the gene matches: 5. Germline CDR1 MNHEY, CDR2 SVGAGI. The CDR3 is 15 amino acids. CDR3 DNA: TGTGCCAGCAGGGGAGGACTAGTAGCCAAAAACATTCAGTACTTC. It is translated as CASRGGLVAKNIQYF.

This rearrangement joins TRBV19 to TRBJ2-2, with TRBD1 identical over 9 bases. J was trimmed by 0 bases and V by 7 bases; bases with no gene match: 6. The CDR3 has 16 residues. The germline gives CDR1 LNHDA, CDR2 SQIVND (reference sequence). The CDR3 sequence is CASTPTGGPNTGELFF. The CDR3 nucleotides read TGTGCCAGTACGCCAACAGGGGGCCCGAACACCGGGGAGCTGTTTTTT.

V and J are TRBV19 and TRBJ2-7; TRBD1 agrees at 9 bases. The J segment lost 6 bases and the V segment lost 7 bases, leaving 10 bases of the junction unmatched. Germline V gene sequence: CDR1 LNHDA, CDR2 SQIVND (reference sequence). This CDR3 region has 14 residues. CDR3 in amino acids: CASNHRDRASEQYF. The CDR3 coding sequence is TGTGCCAGTAACCACCGGGACAGGGCGTCCGAGCAGTACTTC.

This clone has more than one count but fewer than ten. The chain has TRBV10-3 and TRBJ2-7, with 7 bases lining up with TRBD1. The CDR3 has 12 residues. With V trimmed by 5 bases and J by 5 bases, 3 bases remained unmatched. Germline CDR1 is ENHRY and CDR2 is SYGVKD. The CDR3 reads CAISRQGHEQYF. Written as DNA, the CDR3 is TGTGCCATCAGTCGACAGGGCCACGAGCAGTACTTC.

The rearrangement links TRBV2 to TRBJ2-1; 15 positions agree with TRBD2. CDR1 is SNHLY and CDR2 is FYNNEI in the germline V gene. V was pared by 10 bases and J by 0 bases, with 13 bases of the junction left unmatched. This CDR3 region has 19 residues. This chain's CDR3 is CATQKRTSGRASSYNEQFF. The DNA for the CDR3 is TGTGCCACCCAAAAAAGGACTAGCGGGAGGGCGAGCTCCTACAATGAGCAGTTCTTC.

This chain uses TRBV10-3 with TRBJ2-7, with TRBD2 matching over 13 bases. CDR1 and CDR2 (germline): ENHRY, SYGVKD. V shed 4 bases, J shed 7 bases, and the junction held 4 bases outside the gene matches. The CDR3 spans 14 residues. The CDR3 sequence: CAISVTSGREEQYF. As DNA, the CDR3 is TGTGCCATCAGTGTAACTAGCGGGAGGGAAGAGCAGTACTTC.

This chain joins TRBV5-6 and TRBJ2-1; the D is unclear. With 0 bases removed from V and 6 bases from J, the gap between germline ends came to 4 bases. This CDR3 has 12 amino acids. Germline V gene lookup returns CDR1 SGHDT and CDR2 YYEEEE. The CDR3: CASSLAINEQFF. In DNA, the CDR3 is TGTGCCAGCAGCTTGGCAATCAATGAGCAGTTCTTC.

V usage is TRBV7-9 and J usage is TRBJ1-1; 7 bases fit TRBD1. Per the germline V gene, CDR1 is SEHNR and CDR2 is FQNEAQ (reference sequence). The ends lost 4 bases at V and 6 bases at J; junction bases unmatched: 8. The CDR3 contains 14 residues. Here the CDR3 reads CASSSSGGIAEAFF. CDR3 in DNA: TGTGCCAGCAGCTCGTCAGGGGGTATAGCTGAAGCTTTCTTT.

This rearrangement joins TRBV29-1 to TRBJ2-5; 8 bases map to TRBD1. This CDR3 has 12 residues. CDR1 and CDR2 from the germline V gene are SQVTM and ANQGSEA. Trimming cost V 8 bases and J 5 bases; bases outside gene matches: 7. The CDR3 reads CSTRTGPETQYF. The CDR3 nucleotides are TGCAGCACCCGGACAGGGCCGGAGACCCAGTACTTC.

The chain carries TRBV10-3 and TRBJ2-1; the D gene is possibly TRBD1 (7 bases). This CDR3 has 15 amino acids. Germline V gives CDR1 ENHRY, CDR2 SYGVKD. The V end lost 5 bases, the J end lost 7 bases, and 18 bases lay between the germline ends. The CDR3 loop is CAISSGSPGGNEQFF. The CDR3 DNA sequence: TGTGCCATCAGTAGCGGGTCCCCAGGGGGGAATGAGCAGTTCTTC.

The J gene is TRBJ2-4, the V gene TRBV19, with 8 nucleotides matching TRBD1. Germline V gene data show CDR1 as LNHDA and CDR2 as SQIVND (reference sequence). V was pared by 2 bases and J by 15 bases, with 12 bases of the junction left unmatched. CDR3 length equals 14 residues. This CDR3 is CASSILPQGAPRYF. The CDR3 DNA reads TGTGCCAGTAGTATACTTCCTCAGGGGGCGCCTAGGTACTTC.

CDR3 sequence reads: CASSLWGQGSYTF. The CDR3 DNA sequence: TGTGCCAGCAGTTTATGGGGACAGGGTAGCTACACCTTC. The chain links TRBV28 to TRBJ1-2; 9 nucleotides align to TRBD1. The CDR3 covers 13 residues. The V gene's germline CDR1 is MDHEN and CDR2 SYDVKM. V trimming: 0 bases; J trimming: 9 bases; junction bases outside the gene matches: 2.

This clone was recorded only once. The chain uses TRBV20-1 and TRBJ2-4, with no clear D. Deletions cut 2 bases from V and 5 bases from J, with 4 bases between. CDR3 size: 11 residues. The germline V gene has CDR1 DFQATT and CDR2 SNEGSKA (reference sequence). The CDR3, as DNA: TGCAGTGCTAGACCGGAAAACATTCAGTACTTC. As protein: CSARPENIQYF.

V usage is TRBV19 and J usage is TRBJ1-2, with TRBD1 matching over 9 bases. Germline CDR1 reads LNHDA; CDR2 reads SQIVND (reference sequence). With 5 bases clipped from V and 2 bases from J, the junction kept 3 bases outside the gene matches. The CDR3 has 14 residues. The CDR3 DNA is TGTGCCAGTAGTCACAGGGGGCCAAACTATGGCTACACCTTC. It translates to CASSHRGPNYGYTF.

This clone showed up just once. The chain combines TRBV2 with TRBJ2-7, with 14 bases matching TRBD2. The V and J ends lost 4 bases and 4 bases, in that order; junction bases with no gene match: 15. Germline CDR1 is SNHLY and CDR2 is FYNNEI. The length of the CDR3 is 19 residues. This CDR3 is CASSVAKAGTSGSRYEQYF. The CDR3 coding sequence is TGTGCCAGCAGTGTAGCGAAGGCCGGGACTAGCGGGAGCCGGTACGAGCAGTACTTC.

This clone has a handful of counts. This chain links TRBV28 with TRBJ1-1; D might be TRBD1 (6 bases). The CDR3 length is 15 residues. Trimming removed 4 bases at V and 6 bases at J, with 18 bases between. CDR1 and CDR2 from the germline V gene are MDHEN and SYDVKM. CDR3 nucleotide sequence: TGTGCCAGCAGTTCCATCGCTCCAGGGGTCGCTGAAGCTTTCTTT. It codes for CASSSIAPGVAEAFF.

CDR3 nucleotides: TGTGCCAGCATGCAGTTCCTTAACTATGGCTACACCTTC. Protein sequence: CASMQFLNYGYTF. This chain links TRBV6-6 with TRBJ1-2, with unresolved D. The germline V and J ends were trimmed by 7 bases and 1 base, with 10 bases remaining between them. The CDR3 loop spans 13 amino acids. CDR1 MNHNY and CDR2 SVGAGI come from the germline V gene (reference sequence).

J is TRBJ2-7 and V is TRBV28, with TRBD2 identical over 8 bases. J lost 0 bases, V lost 4 bases, and 5 bases had no gene match. Germline V gene data show CDR1 as MDHEN and CDR2 as SYDVKM. CDR3 length: 15 amino acids. Here the CDR3 reads CASSSPGGASYEQYF. The CDR3 nucleotides are TGTGCCAGCAGTTCCCCCGGGGGGGCCTCCTACGAGCAGTACTTC.

V is TRBV11-2 and J is TRBJ2-2, with D possibly TRBD1 on 5 matching bases. The length of the CDR3 is 14 residues. Germline V lookup: CDR1 SGHAT, CDR2 FQNNGV. Trimming removed 7 bases at V and 0 bases at J, with 9 bases between. CDR3 bases: TGTGCCAGCATTTTACAGGCGAACACCGGGGAGCTGTTTTTT. This codes for CASILQANTGELFF.

V is TRBV5-1 and J is TRBJ2-1, with D perhaps TRBD1 (6 bases). Germline assignment: CDR1 SGHRS and CDR2 YFSETQ. CDR3 size: 13 residues. The V end was cut by 3 bases, the J end by 10 bases, with 14 bases between. The CDR3 DNA sequence: TGCGCCAGCAGCTCCTTCCGGACAGAAGAGCAGTTCTTC. Amino acids: CASSSFRTEEQFF.

Concerning this clone: This same CDR3 is encoded by further DNA sequences in the sample. The V gene is TRBV7-9, the J gene TRBJ2-7, with D possibly TRBD1 on 6 matching bases. Germline CDR1 and CDR2: SEHNR and FQNEAQ (reference sequence). The CDR3 contains 15 residues. V was clipped by 1 base and J by 0 bases, with 10 bases between them. The CDR3 here is CASSLVQGTSYEQYF. The CDR3 DNA sequence: TGTGCCAGCAGCTTAGTTCAGGGGACCTCCTACGAGCAGTACTTC.

CDR3 sequence: CASTNLESAEQYF. CDR3 in DNA: TGTGCCAGCACCAACCTGGAAAGCGCCGAGCAGTACTTC. The chain joins TRBV28 to TRBJ2-7; the D is unclear. Germline CDR1 is MDHEN and CDR2 is SYDVKM. CDR3 length: 13 amino acids. Between the trimmed V and J ends, which lost 7 bases and 6 bases, there was a span of 16 bases.

Points on this clone: The CDR3 does not close with the conserved phenylalanine or tryptophan, likely indicating a read error. It is unclear where the CDR3 begins or ends on the DNA, so no DNA is shown, and the CDR3 is as TCRdb lists it. The rearrangement links TRBV14 to TRBJ1-4. CDR1 is SGHDN, CDR2 FVKESK, per germline. The CDR3 has 13 amino acids, counting both end residues. This CDR3 reads CASSQDPGGPLRI.

The chain combines TRBV23-1 with TRBJ2-7; TRBD1 aligns across 11 bases. TRBV23-1 is reported as an ORF; its role is uncertain. CDR3 length: 15 amino acids. With V trimmed by 1 base and J by 4 bases, 3 bases remained unmatched. CDR3 amino acids: CASSQWRDRGYEQYF. CDR3 DNA: TGCGCCAGCAGTCAATGGCGGGACAGGGGGTACGAGCAGTACTTC.

There are a few counts of this clone. The chain joins TRBV6-1 to TRBJ2-5, with D possibly being TRBD1 (6 bases). The CDR3 sequence is 15 residues long. Per germline, CDR1 MNHNS and CDR2 SASEGT. V was pared by 7 bases and J by 5 bases, with 20 bases between. This CDR3 reads CASTLLGTRRETQYF. The CDR3 DNA sequence: TGTGCCAGCACCCTGTTGGGGACACGCCGGGAGACCCAGTACTTC.

The chain employs TRBV9 and TRBJ2-7; a weak D match, TRBD2 (6 bases). CDR1 and CDR2 (germline): SGDLS, YYNGEE. Trimming shortened V by 4 bases and J by 10 bases, and 18 bases separated the two germline ends. The CDR3 totals 13 residues. CDR3 sequence reads: CASSSQPLALQYF. As DNA, the CDR3 is TGTGCCAGCAGCTCCCAGCCCCTAGCGCTTCAGTACTTC.